These 10 T cell receptor beta chains were all obtained from the same sample, sequenced in a study of PD-1 blockade in classical Hodgkin lymphoma. Only in-frame clones appear in the TCRdb table, and some are missing; sequencing was by immunoSEQ multiplex PCR. The sample carries 90,000 to 120,000 clones, about 89% recorded once. In every patient, relapse followed autologous stem cell transplantation, while exposure to brentuximab vedotin differed. This material consisted of peripheral blood mononuclear cells (PBMCs), taken before the second cycle of nivolumab. The receptors were sampled from a human donor with classical Hodgkin lymphoma.

The chain uses TRBV7-3 and TRBJ2-1; 8 nucleotides match TRBD2. Trimming removed 1 base from V and 4 bases from J; junction bases left unmatched: 9. The CDR3 sequence is 17 residues long. Per germline, CDR1 SGHTA and CDR2 FQGTGA. In nucleotides, the CDR3 is TGTGCCAGCAGCTTAATCCCCAGCGGGGGTCTTTACAATGAGCAGTTCTTC. This sequence encodes CASSLIPSGGLYNEQFF.

The chain is built from TRBV5-1 and TRBJ2-7, with D possibly being TRBD1 (6 bases). V lost 4 bases and J 2 bases, leaving 13 bases between the germline ends. This CDR3 region has 14 residues. The germline gives CDR1 SGHRS, CDR2 YFSETQ. CDR3 in amino acids: CASSITTGAYEQYF. The CDR3 coding sequence is TGCGCCAGCAGCATAACGACAGGAGCCTACGAGCAGTACTTC.

The chain combines TRBV5-4 with TRBJ2-2; 7 nucleotides match TRBD1. Per the germline V gene, CDR1 is SGHNT and CDR2 is YYREEE (reference sequence). V lost 3 bases to trimming and J lost 0 bases; unmatched junction nucleotides: 2. This CDR3 is built from 15 residues. The CDR3: CASSWGTANTGELFF. For the CDR3, the DNA is TGTGCCAGCAGCTGGGGGACAGCGAACACCGGGGAGCTGTTTTTT.

The genes are TRBV7-9 and TRBJ2-1; weak D call: TRBD1 (6 bases). Germline V gene data show CDR1 as SEHNR and CDR2 as FQNEAQ (reference sequence). The V end lost 6 bases, the J end lost 8 bases, and 11 bases lay between the germline ends. The CDR3 contains 12 residues. The CDR3 spells CASRAQGHEQFF. As DNA, the CDR3 is TGTGCCAGCAGAGCACAGGGACATGAGCAGTTCTTC.

The rearrangement uses TRBV5-1 and TRBJ2-7; perhaps TRBD1 as D (5 bases). Germline CDR1 and CDR2: SGHRS and YFSETQ. Deletions cut 0 bases from V and 2 bases from J, with 12 bases between. The CDR3 is 15 residues long. In nucleotides, the CDR3 is TGCGCCAGCAGCTTGGGGGCCAGGGCCACCTACGAGCAGTACTTC. It translates to CASSLGARATYEQYF.

V and J are TRBV6-1 and TRBJ1-2, with D unclear. Trimming removed 2 bases from V and 2 bases from J, with 0 bases in between. In germline, CDR1 is MNHNS, CDR2 SASEGT. The CDR3 runs 11 residues. The CDR3 nucleotides are TGTGCCAGCAGTGAAAACTATGGCTACACCTTC. This gives the protein CASSENYGYTF.

The gene calls are TRBV29-1 and TRBJ2-2; 11 bases are shared with TRBD2. Germline-derived CDR1 and CDR2 are SQVTM and ANQGSEA. The J segment lost 6 bases and the V segment lost 6 bases, leaving 3 bases of the junction unmatched. The CDR3 has 13 amino acids. This chain's CDR3 is CSVLAGGPGELFF. CDR3 in DNA: TGCAGCGTCTTAGCGGGAGGGCCCGGGGAGCTGTTTTTT.

The chain employs TRBV7-9 and TRBJ1-1; the D gene is possibly TRBD1 (5 bases). V lost 0 bases and J 2 bases, leaving 7 bases between the germline ends. The CDR3 totals 14 residues. Germline CDR1 and CDR2: SEHNR and FQNEAQ (reference sequence). The CDR3 DNA reads as TGTGCCAGCAGCTTAGCTGGGGGTAACACTGAAGCTTTCTTT. Translated: CASSLAGGNTEAFF.

The V call is TRBV29-1, the J call TRBJ2-7; maybe TRBD1 (7 bases). V lost 6 bases, J lost 6 bases, and 21 bases lay in between. The CDR3 has 14 residues. From germline, CDR1 is SQVTM and CDR2 ANQGSEA. The CDR3 here is CSVKQTGTAGEQYF. In DNA form, the CDR3 reads TGCAGCGTAAAACAAACCGGGACAGCGGGCGAGCAGTACTTC.

The rearrangement uses TRBV6-6 and TRBJ1-1; D is unresolved. Trimming stripped 2 bases from V and 0 bases from J, with 1 base between. The CDR3 extends over 12 amino acids. Germline V gene lookup returns CDR1 MNHNY and CDR2 SVGAGI (reference sequence). The CDR3 sequence is CASSYLNTEAFF. Written as DNA, the CDR3 is TGTGCCAGCAGTTACCTGAACACTGAAGCTTTCTTT.